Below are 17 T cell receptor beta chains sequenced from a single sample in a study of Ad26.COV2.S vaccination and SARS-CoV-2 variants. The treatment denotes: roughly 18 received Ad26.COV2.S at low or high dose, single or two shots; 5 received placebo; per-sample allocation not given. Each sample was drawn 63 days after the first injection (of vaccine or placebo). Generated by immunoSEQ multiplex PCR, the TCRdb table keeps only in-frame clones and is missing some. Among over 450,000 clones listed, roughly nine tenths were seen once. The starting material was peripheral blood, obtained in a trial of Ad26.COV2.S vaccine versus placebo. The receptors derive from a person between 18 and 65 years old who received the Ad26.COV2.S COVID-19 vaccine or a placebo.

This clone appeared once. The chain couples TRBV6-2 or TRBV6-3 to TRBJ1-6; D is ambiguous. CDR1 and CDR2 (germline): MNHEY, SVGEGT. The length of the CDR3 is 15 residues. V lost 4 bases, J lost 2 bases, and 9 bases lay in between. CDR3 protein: CASSWGKAYNSPLHF. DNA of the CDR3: TGTGCCAGCAGTTGGGGAAAGGCCTATAATTCACCCCTCCACTTT.

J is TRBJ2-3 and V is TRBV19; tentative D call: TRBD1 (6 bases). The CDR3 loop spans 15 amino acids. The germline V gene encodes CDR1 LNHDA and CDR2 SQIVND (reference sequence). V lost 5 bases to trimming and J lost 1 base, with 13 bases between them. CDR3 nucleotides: TGTGCCAGTAGTTTCTGGGCAGGGGGCACAGATACGCAGTATTTT. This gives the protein CASSFWAGGTDTQYF.

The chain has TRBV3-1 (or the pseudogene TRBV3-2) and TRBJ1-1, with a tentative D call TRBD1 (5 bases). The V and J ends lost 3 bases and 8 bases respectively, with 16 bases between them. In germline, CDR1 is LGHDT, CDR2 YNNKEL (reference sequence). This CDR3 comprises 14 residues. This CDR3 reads CASSHAGATREAFF. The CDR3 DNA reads TGTGCCAGCAGCCATGCCGGGGCCACGCGGGAAGCTTTCTTT.

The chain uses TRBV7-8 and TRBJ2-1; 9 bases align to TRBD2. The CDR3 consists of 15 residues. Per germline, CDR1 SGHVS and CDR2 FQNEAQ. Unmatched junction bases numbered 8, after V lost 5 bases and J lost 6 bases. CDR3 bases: TGTGCCAGCAGCCCGATCGCGGGGGGGCCCAATGAGCAGTTCTTC. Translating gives CASSPIAGGPNEQFF.

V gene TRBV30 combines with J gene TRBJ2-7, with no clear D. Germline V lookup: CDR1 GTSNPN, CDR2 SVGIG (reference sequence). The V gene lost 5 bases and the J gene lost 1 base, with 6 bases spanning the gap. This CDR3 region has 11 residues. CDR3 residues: CAWDRSYEQYF. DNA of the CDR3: TGTGCCTGGGACCGTTCCTACGAGCAGTACTTC.

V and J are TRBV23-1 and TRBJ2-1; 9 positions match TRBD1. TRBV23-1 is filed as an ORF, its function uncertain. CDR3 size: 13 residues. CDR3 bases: TGCGCTGCGGGGACAGGGACCTACAATGAGCAGTTCTTC. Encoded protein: CAAGTGTYNEQFF.

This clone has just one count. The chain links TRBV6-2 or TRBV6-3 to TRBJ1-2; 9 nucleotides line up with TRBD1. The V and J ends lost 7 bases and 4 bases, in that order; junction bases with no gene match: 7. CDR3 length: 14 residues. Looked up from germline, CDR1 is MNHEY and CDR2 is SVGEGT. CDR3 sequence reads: CASTPPGQGYGYTF. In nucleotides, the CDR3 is TGTGCCAGCACCCCACCGGGACAGGGCTATGGCTACACCTTC.

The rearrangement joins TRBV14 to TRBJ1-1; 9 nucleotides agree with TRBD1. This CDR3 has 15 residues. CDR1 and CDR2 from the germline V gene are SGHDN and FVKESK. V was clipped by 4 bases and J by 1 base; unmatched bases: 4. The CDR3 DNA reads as TGTGCCAGCAGCCGCTGGGGACAGGGGAACACTGAAGCTTTCTTT. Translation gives CASSRWGQGNTEAFF. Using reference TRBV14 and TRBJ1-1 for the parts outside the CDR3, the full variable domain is EAGVTQFPSHSVIEKGQTVTLRCDPISGHDNLYWYRRVMGKEIKFLLHFVKESKQDESGMPNNRFLAERTGGTYSTLKVQPAELEDSGVYFCASSRWGQGNTEAFFGQGTRLTVV.

CDR3 bases: TGTGCCAGCAGCCCCGGACCCAGCTCCTACGAGCAGTACTTC. Its translation: CASSPGPSSYEQYF. This chain uses TRBV9 with TRBJ2-7, with D hard to call. Trimming cost V 4 bases and J 0 bases, with 11 bases left between them. The CDR3 totals 14 residues. Germline assignment: CDR1 SGDLS and CDR2 YYNGEE.

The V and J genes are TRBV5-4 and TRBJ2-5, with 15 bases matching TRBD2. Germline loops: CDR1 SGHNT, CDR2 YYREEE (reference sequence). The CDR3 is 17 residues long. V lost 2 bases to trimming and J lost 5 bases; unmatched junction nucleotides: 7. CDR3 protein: CASSFRTSGRAWETQYF. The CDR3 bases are TGTGCCAGCAGCTTCCGGACTAGCGGGAGGGCCTGGGAGACCCAGTACTTC.

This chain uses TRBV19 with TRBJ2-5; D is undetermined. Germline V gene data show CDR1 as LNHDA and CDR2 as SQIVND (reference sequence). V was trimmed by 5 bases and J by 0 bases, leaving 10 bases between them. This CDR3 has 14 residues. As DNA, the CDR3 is TGTGCCAGTAGTCCTCGACGGAACCAAGAGACCCAGTACTTC. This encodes CASSPRRNQETQYF. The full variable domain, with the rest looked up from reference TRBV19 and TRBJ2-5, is DGGITQSPKYLFRKEGQNVTLSCEQNLNHDAMYWYRQDPGQGLRLIYYSQIVNDFQKGDIAEGYSVSREKKESFPLTVTSAQKNPTAFYLCASSPRRNQETQYFGPGTRLLVL.

CDR3 nucleotides: TGTGCCAGCAGTGTGTCGGACCGCGGCTACACCTTC. It codes for CASSVSDRGYTF. This chain connects TRBV2 to TRBJ1-2; D remains unclear. Trimming pared 4 bases from V and 8 bases from J, leaving 11 bases between. There are 12 residues in the CDR3. Germline lookup yields CDR1 SNHLY and CDR2 FYNNEI. Full variable domain (rest looked up from reference TRBV2 and TRBJ1-2): EPEVTQTPSHQVTQMGQEVILRCVPISNHLYFYWYRQILGQKVEFLVSFYNNEISEKSEIFDDQFSVERPDGSNFTLKIRSTKLEDSAMYFCASSVSDRGYTFGSGTRLTVV.

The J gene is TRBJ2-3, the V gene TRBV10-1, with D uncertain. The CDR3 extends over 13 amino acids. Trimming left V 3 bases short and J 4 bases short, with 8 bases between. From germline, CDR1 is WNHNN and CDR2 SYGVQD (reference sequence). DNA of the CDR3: TGCGCCAGCAGTGACGGGCAGGCAGATACGCAGTATTTT. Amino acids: CASSDGQADTQYF.

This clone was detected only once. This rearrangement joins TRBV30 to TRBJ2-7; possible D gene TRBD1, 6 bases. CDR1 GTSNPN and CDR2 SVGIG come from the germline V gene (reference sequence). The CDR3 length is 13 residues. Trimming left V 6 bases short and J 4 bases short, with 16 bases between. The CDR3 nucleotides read TGTGCCTGCCCCGGGACAAATGTATACGAGCAGTACTTC. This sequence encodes CACPGTNVYEQYF.

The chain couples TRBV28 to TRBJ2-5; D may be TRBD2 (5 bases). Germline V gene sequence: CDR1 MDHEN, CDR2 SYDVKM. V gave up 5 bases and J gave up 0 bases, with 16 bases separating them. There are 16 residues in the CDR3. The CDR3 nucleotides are TGTGCCAGCAGTGGAGGCCGGGGTTGGGACCAAGAGACCCAGTACTTC. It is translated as CASSGGRGWDQETQYF.

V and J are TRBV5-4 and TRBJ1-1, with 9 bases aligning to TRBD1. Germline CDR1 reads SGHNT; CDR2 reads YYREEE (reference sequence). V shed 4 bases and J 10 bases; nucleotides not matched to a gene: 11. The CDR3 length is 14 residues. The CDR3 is CASSTRDRAPAAFF. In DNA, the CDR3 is TGTGCCAGCAGCACCCGGGACAGGGCGCCAGCAGCTTTCTTT.

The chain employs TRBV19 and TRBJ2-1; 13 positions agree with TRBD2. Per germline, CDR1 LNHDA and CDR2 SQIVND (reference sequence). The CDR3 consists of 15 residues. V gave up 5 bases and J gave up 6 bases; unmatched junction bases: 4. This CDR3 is CASSGLAGEVNEQFF. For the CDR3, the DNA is TGTGCCAGTAGTGGACTAGCGGGAGAAGTCAATGAGCAGTTCTTC.